The sequence of this TCR beta chain was determined in a study of blood T cell repertoires in COVID-19 (TCRdb year 2020). For context, the study as a whole: The collaborator samples originated in the United States, Italy and Spain and spanned the acute and convalescent phases of COVID-19. The prospective study material was composed of cDNA or gDNA derived from T cells, B-cell-depleted T cells, or PBMCs. Subjects who had been exposed to COVID-19, were actively infected with it, or had recovered from it provided the deeply sampled blood TCRbeta repertoires that made up the dataset. A freely available public database, intended as a resource for researchers studying the immune response to SARS-CoV-2, is where the repertoires were released. Samples came from the ongoing ImmuneRACE study (first 160 participants) plus 1,254 subjects from 6 global collaborators. Sample metadata almost always included a de-identified subject ID, COVID-19 status, age in years and sex. Where HLA class I and class II types were available, the types were taken from metadata supplied by the sample provider, not from assay-based typing.

Turning to this clone: No cognate antigen has been identified for it. No much larger clone exists at a distance of one base, and base qualities are not known.

The immunoSEQ Assay, a bias-controlled multiplex PCR, was used to amplify TCRbeta CDR3 regions from genomic DNA. Processing in the source paper ran as follows. Nucleated cell counts per sample were estimated from amplification of reference gene primers within the assay. To quantify the absolute abundance of each unique TCRbeta CDR3 rearrangement, sequence reads were collapsed and filtered. Productive Simpson clonality was computed per sample as the square root of Simpson's diversity index over productive rearrangements. TCRdb provides this immuneACCESS table in a form limited to in-frame rearrangements. Some clones are lacking; in checked studies, under half of them reflect an unresolved V gene, and why the rest are absent is not known. V and J calls and clone size are given by that table; D and trimming were obtained from the DNA. In all, the sample holds under 450,000 clones, and approximately 90% of those were seen once. The ten largest clones add up to roughly 1.6% of the sample.

One collaborating source in Seattle enrolled patients while the patients were actively infected and followed the patients over time throughout the course of disease. Whole blood was collected in K2EDTA tubes by collaborating institutions according to the institutions' own protocols. For TCRbeta analysis, collaborator samples were shipped as frozen whole blood, as isolated PBMCs, or as DNA extracted from either sample type. Summary of the overall study and its limitations: Clinical and demographic metadata were provided uncurated, with the amount varying by source and participant.

The source material was peripheral blood. The clonotype was recovered from a woman between 35 and 50 years old with COVID-19, enrolled during active disease.

Here is the DNA: TGTGCCAGCAAAGGGGTTGAGAGATTCACCGGGGAGCTGTTTTTT. It encodes CASKGVERFTGELFF. The chain joins TRBV28 to TRBJ2-2, and possibly TRBD1, on 5 matching bases. Trimming at the junction amounts to 7 bases on V and 4 bases on J, and the germline ends lie 16 bases apart. Looking up the germline V gene yields CDR1 MDHEN and CDR2 SYDVKM. Including cysteine and phenylalanine, the CDR3 has 15 amino acids. The CDR3 DNA has 45 bases and is translated from base 1.